This TCR beta chain comes out of a study of T cells in narcolepsy. Germline V lookup: CDR1 MGHDK, CDR2 SYGVNS. There are 14 residues in the CDR3. With V trimmed by 5 bases and J by 11 bases, 7 bases remained unmatched. The assay was immunoSEQ multiplex PCR, and TCRdb's table has in-frame clones only and misses some. The sample yields roughly 25,000 clones, just over 60% seen once. By sample fraction, this clone is medium-sized. The same CDR3 also results from other DNA sequences found in this sample. Input material: memory (CD45RA-) CD4+ T cells from blood. The rearrangement uses TRBV25-1 and TRBJ1-6, with 9 bases fitting TRBD1. This receptor was taken from a human donor in good health. This chain's CDR3 is CASSITGTGTPLHF. The CDR3 DNA is TGTGCCAGCAGTATTACCGGGACAGGGACACCCCTCCACTTT.